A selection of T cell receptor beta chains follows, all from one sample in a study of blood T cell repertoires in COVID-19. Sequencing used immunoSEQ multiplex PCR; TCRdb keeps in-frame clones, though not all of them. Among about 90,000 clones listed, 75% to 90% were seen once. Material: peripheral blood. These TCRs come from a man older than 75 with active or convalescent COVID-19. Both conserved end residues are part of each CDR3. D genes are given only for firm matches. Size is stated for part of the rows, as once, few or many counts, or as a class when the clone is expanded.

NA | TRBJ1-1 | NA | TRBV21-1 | CASSNSPGDGTEAFF | TGTGCCAGCAGCAACTCACCAGGGGATGGCACTGAAGCTTTCTTT
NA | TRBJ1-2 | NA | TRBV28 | CASSLSLGAGYGYTF | TGTGCCAGCAGTTTATCTCTGGGGGCAGGTTATGGCTACACCTTC
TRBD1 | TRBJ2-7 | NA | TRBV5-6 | CASSLTDRVGEQYF | TGTGCCAGCAGCTTAACCGACAGGGTGGGGGAGCAGTACTTC
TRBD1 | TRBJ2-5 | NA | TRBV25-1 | CASSERQGSYQETQYF | TGTGCCAGCAGTGAAAGACAGGGCAGCTACCAAGAGACCCAGTACTTC
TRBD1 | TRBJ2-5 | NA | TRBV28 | CASSSRQGALGETQYF | TGTGCCAGCAGTTCCCGACAGGGGGCGCTAGGAGAGACCCAGTACTTC
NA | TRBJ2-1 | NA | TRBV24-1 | CATSDGTGAYNEQFF | TGTGCCACCAGTGACGGGACGGGGGCCTACAATGAGCAGTTCTTC
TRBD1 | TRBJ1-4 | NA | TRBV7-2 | CASSLAGQRSNEKLFF | TGTGCCAGCAGCTTAGCGGGACAGCGGAGTAATGAAAAACTGTTTTTT
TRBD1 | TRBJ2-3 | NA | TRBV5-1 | CASSLALTGGRSDTQYF | TGCGCCAGCAGCTTGGCCCTAACAGGGGGTAGGTCAGATACGCAGTATTTT
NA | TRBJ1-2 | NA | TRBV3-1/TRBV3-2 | CASSLRLNYGYTF | TGTGCCAGCAGCCTAAGACTGAACTATGGCTACACCTTC
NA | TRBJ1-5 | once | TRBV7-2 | CASSSAGGYQPQHF | TGTGCCAGCAGCTCAGCCGGGGGGTATCAGCCCCAGCATTTT
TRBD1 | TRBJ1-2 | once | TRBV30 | CAWEGQDNYGYTF | TGTGCCTGGGAGGGACAGGATAACTATGGCTACACCTTC
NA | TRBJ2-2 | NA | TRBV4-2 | CASSQANSNTGELFF | TGTGCCAGCAGCCAAGCAAATTCGAACACCGGGGAGCTGTTTTTT
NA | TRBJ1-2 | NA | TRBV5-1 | CASSLAGGSDYGYTF | TGCGCCAGCAGCTTGGCCGGGGGTTCGGACTATGGCTACACCTTC
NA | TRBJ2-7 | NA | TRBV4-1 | CASSQAGGAPYEQYF | TGCGCCAGCAGCCAAGCCGGCGGGGCCCCCTACGAGCAGTACTTC
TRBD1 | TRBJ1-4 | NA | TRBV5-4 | CASSLGLGGREKLFF | TGTGCCAGCAGCTTGGGTTTAGGGGGCCGTGAAAAACTGTTTTTT
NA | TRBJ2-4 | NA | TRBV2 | CASSYRAASGSKNIQYF | TGTGCCAGCAGCTACCGGGCCGCGAGCGGGTCCAAAAACATTCAGTACTTC
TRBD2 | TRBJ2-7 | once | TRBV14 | CASSQDRLAKSSYEQYF | TGTGCCAGCAGCCAAGACAGACTAGCGAAGAGCTCCTACGAGCAGTACTTC
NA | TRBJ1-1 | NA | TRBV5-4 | CASSLAEVRNTEAFF | TGTGCCAGCAGCCTGGCGGAGGTGAGGAACACTGAAGCTTTCTTT
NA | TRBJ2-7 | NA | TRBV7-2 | CASSFVSGSYEQYF | TGTGCCAGCAGCTTTGTTAGCGGCTCCTACGAGCAGTACTTC
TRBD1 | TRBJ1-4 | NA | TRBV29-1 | CSVEAGQGYEKLFF | TGCAGCGTTGAGGCGGGACAGGGATATGAAAAACTGTTTTTT
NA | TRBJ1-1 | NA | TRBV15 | CATSRGRGNTEAFF | TGTGCCACCAGCAGAGGCAGGGGGAACACTGAAGCTTTCTTT
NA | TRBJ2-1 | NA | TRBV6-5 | CASRRGWLAPNEFF | TGTGCCAGCAGACGTGGGTGGCTAGCGCCAAACGAGTTCTTC
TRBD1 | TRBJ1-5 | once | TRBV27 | CASTQTGGANQPQHF | TGTGCCAGCACCCAGACAGGGGGCGCCAATCAGCCCCAGCATTTT
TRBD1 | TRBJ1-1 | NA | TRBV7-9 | CASSLAGQGNTEAFF | TGTGCCAGCAGCTTAGCCGGACAGGGGAACACTGAAGCTTTCTTT
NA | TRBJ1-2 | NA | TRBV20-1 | CSGRGYGYTF | TGCAGTGGTCGAGGCTATGGCTACACCTTC
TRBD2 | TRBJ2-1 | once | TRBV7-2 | CASSSPTILAGTYNEQFF | TGTGCCAGCAGCTCACCTACTATACTAGCGGGGACCTACAATGAGCAGTTCTTC
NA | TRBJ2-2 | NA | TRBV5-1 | CASSSPTSAGELFF | TGCGCCAGCAGCTCTCCAACTTCGGCCGGGGAGCTGTTTTTT
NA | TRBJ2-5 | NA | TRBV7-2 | CASSPSGSLETQYF | TGTGCCAGCAGCCCGAGCGGGTCCTTGGAGACCCAGTACTTC
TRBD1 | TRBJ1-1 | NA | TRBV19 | CASSIGTGSEAFF | TGTGCCAGTAGTATAGGGACAGGGTCTGAAGCTTTCTTT
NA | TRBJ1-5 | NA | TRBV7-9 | CASSLYPGQRASNQPQHF | TGTGCCAGCAGCCTCTATCCGGGACAACGAGCTAGCAATCAGCCCCAGCATTTT
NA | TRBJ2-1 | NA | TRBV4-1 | CASSHSRESSYNEQFF | TGCGCCAGCAGCCATAGCAGAGAGAGCTCCTACAATGAGCAGTTCTTC
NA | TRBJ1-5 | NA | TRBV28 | CASSLLNQPQHF | TGTGCCAGCAGTTTACTCAATCAGCCCCAGCATTTT
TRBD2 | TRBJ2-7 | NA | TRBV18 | CASSPPMGGITYEQYF | TGTGCCAGCTCACCACCGATGGGAGGGATTACCTACGAGCAGTACTTC
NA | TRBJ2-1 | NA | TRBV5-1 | CASSLSLEQFF | TGCGCCAGCAGCTTATCCCTTGAGCAGTTCTTC
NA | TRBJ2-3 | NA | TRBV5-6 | CASSLGGAGTDTQYF | TGTGCCAGCAGCTTGGGTGGGGCGGGCACAGATACGCAGTATTTT
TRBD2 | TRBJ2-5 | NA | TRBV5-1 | CASSLGLAGGQETQYF | TGCGCCAGCAGCTTGGGACTAGCGGGAGGGCAAGAGACCCAGTACTTC
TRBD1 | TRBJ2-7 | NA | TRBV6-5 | CASSYAWDRSSYEQYF | TGTGCCAGCAGTTACGCCTGGGACAGGAGCTCCTACGAGCAGTACTTC
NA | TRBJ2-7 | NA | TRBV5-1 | CASSLTVYEQYF | TGCGCCAGCAGCTTGACGGTTTACGAGCAGTACTTC
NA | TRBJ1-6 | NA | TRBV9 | CASSVAGRANSPLHF | TGTGCCAGCAGCGTAGCTGGCAGGGCTAATTCACCCCTCCACTTT
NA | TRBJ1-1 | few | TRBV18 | CASSPTAGGGTEAFF | TGTGCCAGCTCACCAACGGCGGGGGGCGGAACTGAAGCTTTCTTT
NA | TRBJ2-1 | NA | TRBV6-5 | CATRGKGAVYNEQFF | TGTGCTACCCGGGGGAAAGGGGCGGTCTACAATGAGCAGTTCTTC
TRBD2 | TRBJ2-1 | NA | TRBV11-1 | CASSTGLAGADEQFF | TGTGCCAGCAGCACGGGACTAGCGGGAGCCGATGAGCAGTTCTTC
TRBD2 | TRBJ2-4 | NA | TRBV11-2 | CASSLPLAGGGAKNIQYF | TGTGCCAGCAGCTTACCCCTAGCGGGAGGGGGAGCCAAAAACATTCAGTACTTC
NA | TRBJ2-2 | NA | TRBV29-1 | CSVAAGPRNTGELFF | TGCAGCGTAGCCGCGGGACCGAGGAACACCGGGGAGCTGTTTTTT
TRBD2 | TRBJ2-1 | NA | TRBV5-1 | CASSLQVAGIDEQFF | TGCGCCAGCAGCTTGCAGGTAGCGGGAATCGATGAGCAGTTCTTC
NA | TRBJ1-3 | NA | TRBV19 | CASSTSTGSSSGNTIYF | TGTGCCAGTAGTACATCGACAGGTTCCAGCTCTGGAAACACCATATATTTT
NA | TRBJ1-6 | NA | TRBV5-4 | CASSTDRYNSPLHF | TGTGCCAGCAGCACGGACAGATATAATTCACCCCTCCACTTT
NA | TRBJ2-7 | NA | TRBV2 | CASSEASGGSYEQYF | TGTGCCAGCAGTGAAGCTAGCGGTGGCTCCTACGAGCAGTACTTC
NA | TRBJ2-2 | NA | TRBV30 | CAWSHQAGELFF | TGTGCCTGGAGTCACCAGGCCGGGGAGCTGTTTTTT
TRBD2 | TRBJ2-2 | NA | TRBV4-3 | CASSQSFTSGRRSTGELFF | TGCGCCAGCAGCCAAAGCTTTACTAGCGGGAGAAGGTCGACCGGGGAGCTGTTTTTT
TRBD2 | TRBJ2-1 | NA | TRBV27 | CASTETGTSVYNEQFF | TGTGCCAGCACCGAAACCGGGACTAGCGTATACAATGAGCAGTTCTTC
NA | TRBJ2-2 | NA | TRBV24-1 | CATSDFRATGELFF | TGTGCCACCAGTGATTTCAGGGCCACCGGGGAGCTGTTTTTT
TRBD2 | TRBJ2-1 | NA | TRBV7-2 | CASSLDPSGREFF | TGTGCCAGCAGCTTAGACCCCAGCGGGAGGGAGTTCTTC
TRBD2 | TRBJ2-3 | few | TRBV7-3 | CASKTSGKSDTQYF | TGTGCCAGCAAGACTAGCGGGAAGTCAGATACGCAGTATTTT
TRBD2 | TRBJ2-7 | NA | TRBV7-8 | CASSLGTSGNPRYEQYF | TGTGCCAGCAGCTTAGGGACTAGCGGAAACCCAAGATACGAGCAGTACTTC
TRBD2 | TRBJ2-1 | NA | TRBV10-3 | CAIRNSGTIHNEQFF | TGTGCCATCAGAAACTCCGGGACTATCCACAATGAGCAGTTCTTC
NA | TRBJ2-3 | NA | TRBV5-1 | CASSLGGSTDTQYF | TGCGCCAGCAGCTTGGGAGGCAGCACAGATACGCAGTATTTT
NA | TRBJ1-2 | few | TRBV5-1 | CASSLGQTFYGYTF | TGCGCCAGCAGCTTGGGACAGACCTTCTATGGCTACACCTTC
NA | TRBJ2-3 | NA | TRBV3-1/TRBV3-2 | CASSARPGLGADTQYF | TGTGCCAGCAGCGCGCGTCCGGGACTGGGGGCAGATACGCAGTATTTT